Listed below are T cell receptor beta chains from one sample, sequenced in a study of shared clonotypes between healthy human individuals. The protocol was immunoSEQ multiplex PCR, while the TCRdb copy is restricted to in-frame clones and leaves out a portion. The sample lists roughly 1,500,000 clones; approximately 98.5% were seen once. Sequences were obtained from naive CD4+ T cells sorted from blood. The receptors stem from a man aged 30 to 45 in good health. CDR3s include the opening cysteine and the closing phenylalanine or tryptophan. Each record gives: V gene, clone size, D gene, J gene, CDR3 DNA, CDR3 protein. D genes are given only for firm matches. A row's size may be missing; if present it is once, few, many or a size class.

TRBV28	.	TRBD2	TRBJ2-7	TGTGCCAGCAGCCCCGGACTAGAGGGAGAGCAGTACTTC	CASSPGLEGEQYF
TRBV7-9	once	.	TRBJ2-5	TGTGCCAGCAGCTCTCCCGGGCCCCAAGAGACCCAGTACTTC	CASSSPGPQETQYF
TRBV11-2	.	TRBD2	TRBJ2-1	TGTGCCAGCAGCTTAAGGTGGTCTAGCGGGAGGTCAGAGCAGTTCTTC	CASSLRWSSGRSEQFF
TRBV6-1	.	TRBD2	TRBJ2-3	TGTGCCAGCAGAAGCGGGAGGTGGGCAGATACGCAGTATTTT	CASRSGRWADTQYF
TRBV30	.	.	TRBJ2-1	TGTGCCTGGAGTGTATCTACAGGGACTGAGCAGTTCTTC	CAWSVSTGTEQFF
TRBV7-9	.	.	TRBJ1-1	TGTGCCAGCAGCTTAAGACAAAGCGACACTGAAGCTTTCTTT	CASSLRQSDTEAFF
TRBV18	.	.	TRBJ1-1	TGTGCCAGCGGACTGCAGGCGAACACTGAAGCTTTCTTT	CASGLQANTEAFF
TRBV21-1	.	.	TRBJ2-2	TGTGCCAGCCACGGGGAGCTGTTTTTT	CASHGELFF
TRBV7-9	.	.	TRBJ2-7	TGTGCCAGCAGCTTAGGGCCGTCCTACGAGCAGTACTTC	CASSLGPSYEQYF
TRBV11-2	.	TRBD2	TRBJ2-7	TGTGCCAGCAGCTTAGGAGTAGCGGGAGTTTACGAGCAGTACTTC	CASSLGVAGVYEQYF
TRBV30	.	.	TRBJ2-1	TGTGCCTGGAGTGTACGCGGGACGGCCAACAATGAGCAGTTCTTC	CAWSVRGTANNEQFF
TRBV28	.	.	TRBJ1-2	TGTGCCAGCAGCGATACATCCGGGACATCAAATGGCTACACCTTC	CASSDTSGTSNGYTF
TRBV7-8	.	TRBD2	TRBJ2-2	TGTGCCAGCAGCGCTCCTCCTACTGGGCTAGCGGACCCTCCCGGGGAGCTGTTTTTT	CASSAPPTGLADPPGELFF
TRBV28	.	.	TRBJ2-6	TGTGCCAGCAGTATTCCGGCCAACGTCCTGACTTTC	CASSIPANVLTF
TRBV5-6	.	TRBD2	TRBJ2-3	TGTGCCAGCAGCTTGGGATCTAGCGGGATTTCAGATACGCAGTATTTT	CASSLGSSGISDTQYF
TRBV19	.	.	TRBJ2-7	TGTGCCAGTAGTATAGTCCAGGGAAGCTCCTACGAGCAGTACTTC	CASSIVQGSSYEQYF
TRBV29-1	.	.	TRBJ1-1	TGCAGCGTAAACAGGGTTCCGGACACTGAAGCTTTCTTT	CSVNRVPDTEAFF
TRBV7-9	.	.	TRBJ1-2	TGTGCCAGCAGCTTGGGGCAGGGAAATGTTGGCTACACCTTC	CASSLGQGNVGYTF
TRBV25-1	.	.	TRBJ2-3	TGTGCCAGCAGTGACCTCACAGATACGCAGTATTTT	CASSDLTDTQYF
TRBV5-4	.	.	TRBJ1-3	TGTGCCAGCAGCTCGGGGGCTCGGCCGTCTCAAAACACCATATATTTT	CASSSGARPSQNTIYF
TRBV28	.	.	TRBJ2-1	TGTGCCAGCACTCTGAGGGGGACTAAGTCGTTCTTC	CASTLRGTKSFF
TRBV5-1	.	TRBD1	TRBJ2-7	TGCGCCAGCAGTAGGGACAGGCGCACCTACGAGCAGTACTTC	CASSRDRRTYEQYF
TRBV7-8	.	TRBD1	TRBJ2-4	TGTGCCAGCAGCCCTAGAAGCCCAGGAACAGGGGGCCGAAACATTCAGTACTTC	CASSPRSPGTGGRNIQYF
TRBV9	once	TRBD2	TRBJ2-1	TGTGCCAGCAGCGTAGTGCTAGCGGGAGAAAACGGCGAGCAGTTCTTC	CASSVVLAGENGEQFF
TRBV9	.	.	TRBJ1-2	TGTGCCAGCAGCTCGACGCGAGAGGACTATGGCTACACCTTC	CASSSTREDYGYTF
TRBV28	.	.	TRBJ2-7	TGTGCCAGCAGTTTATCATACTACGAGCAGTACTTC	CASSLSYYEQYF
TRBV9	.	.	TRBJ2-7	TGTGCCAGCAGCGTATCACAGGGTTACGAGCAGTACTTC	CASSVSQGYEQYF
TRBV7-9	.	.	TRBJ2-2	TGTGCCAGCAGCCCCGGGACCCCCGGAGACACCGGGGAGCTGTTTTTT	CASSPGTPGDTGELFF
TRBV14	.	.	TRBJ2-7	TGTGCCAGCAGCCTTGACTACGAGCAGTACTTC	CASSLDYEQYF
TRBV29-1	.	.	TRBJ2-3	TGCAGCGTTGAGGGTAGGACGGGGACAGATACGCAGTATTTT	CSVEGRTGTDTQYF
TRBV19	few	.	TRBJ1-1	TGTGCCAGTAGTATTAACACTGAAGCTTTCTTT	CASSINTEAFF
TRBV5-1	.	.	TRBJ2-3	TGCGCCAGCAGCCCCCGGGACGGCAGCACAGATACGCAGTATTTT	CASSPRDGSTDTQYF
TRBV5-4	once	.	TRBJ2-5	TGTGCCAGCAGCATCCCGGCAGAGACCCAGTACTTC	CASSIPAETQYF
TRBV5-1	.	.	TRBJ2-3	TGCGCCAGCAGCTTGACTAGCTGGACAGATACGCAGTATTTT	CASSLTSWTDTQYF
TRBV18	.	.	TRBJ2-1	TGTGCCAGCTCACCAGGACAAAGGGGCAATGAGCAGTTCTTC	CASSPGQRGNEQFF
TRBV9	.	TRBD1	TRBJ2-7	TGTGCCAGCAGCGCGACAGGGACAACCTACGAGCAGTACTTC	CASSATGTTYEQYF
TRBV10-2	.	TRBD2	TRBJ2-4	TGCGCCAGCAGTGATAGAGCGGGAATAGCCAAAAACATTCAGTACTTC	CASSDRAGIAKNIQYF
TRBV7-6	.	.	TRBJ2-1	TGTGCCAGCAGCTTAGCCTCAGGGCAATACAATGAGCAGTTCTTC	CASSLASGQYNEQFF
TRBV5-5	.	.	TRBJ2-3	TGTGCCAGCAGCCAACTAGGTACAGATACGCAGTATTTT	CASSQLGTDTQYF
TRBV4-3	.	.	TRBJ1-2	TGCGCCAGCAGCCAGGGTGCGGGGGCAGCGGGATCTTTCTATGGCTACACCTTC	CASSQGAGAAGSFYGYTF
TRBV5-1	.	TRBD2	TRBJ2-7	TGCGCCAGCGCCGATACGACTAGCGGGATCTACGAGCAGTACTTC	CASADTTSGIYEQYF
TRBV7-2	.	TRBD2	TRBJ2-7	TGTGCCAGCAGCTTATTGCGGGGGGCCTACGAGCAGTACTTC	CASSLLRGAYEQYF
TRBV5-1	.	TRBD2	TRBJ2-7	TGCGCCAGCAGCTCCGATGCCGTACTAGCGGGAGTCGGGGAGCAGTACTTC	CASSSDAVLAGVGEQYF
TRBV6-6	.	.	TRBJ2-6	TGTGCCAGCAGTTACTCCCGGGACAGGGCCAACGTCCTGACTTTC	CASSYSRDRANVLTF
TRBV6-1	.	TRBD2	TRBJ2-1	TGTGCCAGCAGTACCTTAGCGGGAGGAAGTAATGAGCAGTTCTTC	CASSTLAGGSNEQFF
TRBV27	.	TRBD2	TRBJ2-1	TGTGCCAGCAGGATAATAGGGAGGGGTCTATACAATGAGCAGTTCTTC	CASRIIGRGLYNEQFF